These 29 T cell receptor beta chains came from one sample sequenced in a study of beta chain features in type 1 diabetes. Since all of the isolated RNA was reverse transcribed, expressed TCRB transcripts were what got sequenced. Data came from immunoSEQ multiplex PCR; TCRdb stores just in-frame clones and leaves some out. Of under 450,000 clones detected, about 15% appear once; the ten largest clones hold roughly 0.017%. Sequencing used naive CD4+ T cells from blood. The receptors derive from a woman aged 18 to 35 in good health.

This clone was observed a handful of times. The J gene is TRBJ2-1, the V gene TRBV2, with 12 bases that match TRBD2. Per the germline V gene, CDR1 is SNHLY and CDR2 is FYNNEI. The CDR3 totals 14 residues. V lost 5 bases to trimming and J lost 7 bases; unmatched junction nucleotides: 3. This CDR3 is CASSRLAGVNEQFF. The CDR3 coding sequence is TGTGCCAGCAGTCGACTAGCGGGAGTTAATGAGCAGTTCTTC.

CDR3 loop: CASSPVFPSTDTQYF. CDR3 in DNA: TGTGCCAGCTCACCAGTGTTTCCGAGCACAGATACGCAGTATTTT. The chain has TRBV18 and TRBJ2-3, with unresolved D. The germline CDR1 and CDR2 sequences are KGHSH and LQKENI. This CDR3 comprises 15 residues. The ends were cut back, 2 bases at V and 0 bases at J, with 9 bases in the middle.

The V call is TRBV10-3, the J call TRBJ2-7; D gene uncertain. The CDR3 contains 11 residues. Trimming removed 8 bases at V and 4 bases at J, with 9 bases between. Germline lookup yields CDR1 ENHRY and CDR2 SYGVKD. This CDR3 is CAIGGSYEQYF. The CDR3 region has the DNA TGTGCCATCGGCGGTTCTTACGAGCAGTACTTC.

This chain connects TRBV6-5 to TRBJ2-6, with a weak D call TRBD2 (6 bases). This CDR3 region has 14 residues. The germline V gene encodes CDR1 MNHEY and CDR2 SVGAGI. Trimming removed 6 bases at V and 10 bases at J, with 16 bases between. The CDR3 sequence: CASSRGGEPNVLTF. The CDR3, as DNA: TGTGCCAGCAGCCGAGGAGGGGAGCCAAACGTCCTGACTTTC.

V usage is TRBV30 and J usage is TRBJ1-5; D might be TRBD1 (5 bases). V was trimmed by 2 bases and J by 3 bases, leaving 8 bases between them. CDR3 length: 13 residues. CDR1 is GTSNPN and CDR2 is SVGIG in the germline V gene (reference sequence). In DNA form, the CDR3 reads TGTGCCTGGAGTTCAGGGCACAATCAGCCCCAGCATTTT. It specifies CAWSSGHNQPQHF.

J is TRBJ2-6 and V is TRBV30; 12 bases fit TRBD2. J lost 0 bases, V lost 3 bases, and 15 bases had no gene match. Germline CDR1 reads GTSNPN; CDR2 reads SVGIG (reference sequence). There are 21 residues in the CDR3. The CDR3 nucleotides are TGTGCCTGGAGCAGGGTACTAGGACTAGCGGGATCTGGCTCTGGGGCCAACGTCCTGACTTTC. Amino acid sequence: CAWSRVLGLAGSGSGANVLTF.

The chain joins TRBV28 to TRBJ2-1; D unclear. Trimming removed 6 bases at V and 7 bases at J, with 7 bases between. Germline CDR1 reads MDHEN; CDR2 reads SYDVKM. The CDR3 sequence is 11 residues long. The CDR3 DNA is TGTGCCAGCAGCTACCCTAATGAGCAGTTCTTC. It yields the protein CASSYPNEQFF.

The chain joins TRBV19 to TRBJ2-1, with 9 bases aligning to TRBD1. Germline CDR1 is LNHDA and CDR2 is SQIVND (reference sequence). CDR3 length: 15 amino acids. V was pared by 4 bases and J by 8 bases, with 9 bases of the junction left unmatched. The CDR3 reads CASSTPGTGNDEQFF. CDR3 nucleotide sequence: TGTGCCAGTAGTACTCCCGGGACAGGGAATGATGAGCAGTTCTTC.

Concerning this clone itself: This same CDR3 is encoded by further DNA sequences in the sample. The chain carries TRBV28 and TRBJ1-5; D gene unclear. The ends were cut back, 3 bases at V and 6 bases at J, with 6 bases in the middle. This CDR3 region has 12 residues. CDR1 MDHEN and CDR2 SYDVKM come from the germline V gene. The DNA for the CDR3 is TGTGCCAGCAGTTTGGCGGTTCAGCCCCAGCATTTT. Its translation: CASSLAVQPQHF.

The chain recombines TRBV9 with TRBJ1-2; D may be TRBD1 (5 bases). The germline CDR1 and CDR2 sequences are SGDLS and YYNGEE. The length of the CDR3 is 13 residues. Trimming left V 4 bases short and J 3 bases short, with 10 bases between. CDR3: CASSPAGHYGYTF. In nucleotides, the CDR3 is TGTGCCAGCAGCCCTGCGGGGCACTATGGCTACACCTTC.

Of note for this clone: This sample includes further DNA sequences coding for the same CDR3. The chain links TRBV29-1 to TRBJ1-1; no clear D gene. V was cut by 6 bases and J by 0 bases, with 11 bases left in between. The CDR3 runs to 13 residues. The germline gives CDR1 SQVTM, CDR2 ANQGSEA. This chain's CDR3 is CSVAGVLNTEAFF. CDR3 sequence (DNA): TGCAGCGTGGCCGGGGTTTTGAACACTGAAGCTTTCTTT.

This clone came up a few times. The chain recombines TRBV2 with TRBJ1-1, with D perhaps matching TRBD1 (5 bases). The germline CDR1 and CDR2 sequences are SNHLY and FYNNEI. The CDR3 loop spans 14 amino acids. Deletions cut 6 bases from V and 1 base from J, with 12 bases between. The CDR3 DNA follows: TGTGCCAGCAGGCCCGGACAAAGGAACACTGAAGCTTTCTTT. It yields the protein CASRPGQRNTEAFF. The full variable domain, rest sourced from reference TRBV2 and TRBJ1-1, is EPEVTQTPSHQVTQMGQEVILRCVPISNHLYFYWYRQILGQKVEFLVSFYNNEISEKSEIFDDQFSVERPDGSNFTLKIRSTKLEDSAMYFCASRPGQRNTEAFFGQGTRLTVV.

The chain has TRBV30 and TRBJ1-1; the D is unclear. This CDR3 spans 13 amino acids. V dropped 1 base and J dropped 0 bases, with 6 bases sitting between them. Germline values: CDR1 GTSNPN, CDR2 SVGIG (reference sequence). The CDR3 nucleotides read TGTGCCTGGAGTGGACTGTTGAACACTGAAGCTTTCTTT. Translating gives CAWSGLLNTEAFF.

This clone has just a few counts. The gene calls are TRBV28 and TRBJ2-5; no definite D call. Germline CDR1 reads MDHEN; CDR2 reads SYDVKM. V was pared by 4 bases and J by 5 bases, with 8 bases between. The CDR3 sequence is 12 residues long. The DNA for the CDR3 is TGTGCCAGCAGTTCTAGTGTGGAGACCCAGTACTTC. Its protein product is CASSSSVETQYF.

This clone showed up just a few times. The chain recombines TRBV29-1 with TRBJ2-1; 14 positions agree with TRBD2. Germline CDR1 and CDR2: SQVTM and ANQGSEA. The CDR3 covers 14 residues. V gave up 7 bases and J gave up 6 bases; unmatched junction bases: 5. CDR3 DNA: TGCAGCGCAGGGACTAGCGGGAGCCCCAATGAGCAGTTCTTC. Translated, it gives CSAGTSGSPNEQFF.

In this sample, this clone turned up a few times. The rearrangement joins TRBV30 to TRBJ1-2; maybe TRBD1 (6 bases). The CDR3 runs 15 residues. Germline V gene sequence: CDR1 GTSNPN, CDR2 SVGIG (reference sequence). Trimming removed 0 bases from V and 4 bases from J, with 15 bases in between. In nucleotides, the CDR3 is TGTGCCTGGAGTGTCCCTCCAGGGGCTGCCTATGGCTACACCTTC. This translates into CAWSVPPGAAYGYTF.

This clone was found a few times. The rearrangement links TRBV29-1 to TRBJ2-2, with 8 bases lining up with TRBD2. This CDR3 has 16 residues. Germline-derived CDR1 and CDR2 are SQVTM and ANQGSEA. V lost 6 bases to trimming and J lost 5 bases; unmatched junction nucleotides: 14. The CDR3 here is CSVSTGGGVWTGELFF. CDR3 DNA sequence: TGCAGCGTCTCCACCGGGGGGGGTGTTTGGACCGGGGAGCTGTTTTTT.

The chain links TRBV18 to TRBJ2-3, with 7 positions matching TRBD2. The J segment lost 3 bases and the V segment lost 5 bases, leaving 11 bases of the junction unmatched. The CDR3 has 16 amino acids. Germline-derived CDR1 and CDR2 are KGHSH and LQKENI. CDR3 protein: CASSSTLASVTDTQYF. The CDR3 region has the DNA TGTGCCAGCTCATCAACACTAGCGAGTGTTACAGATACGCAGTATTTT.

Concerning this clone: An end of the junction differs from the germline gene, which may be a read error. The V and J genes are TRBV15 and TRBJ2-5; D call uncertain. The CDR3 spans 16 residues. Germline loops: CDR1 LNHNV, CDR2 YYDKDF (reference sequence). For the CDR3, the DNA is TGTGCCACCAGCAGAGATTGGAGCGCAAACCAAGATACCCAGTACTTC. The encoded protein is CATSRDWSANQDTQYF.

This clone came up a few times. This chain joins TRBV28 and TRBJ2-5, with a tentative D call TRBD1 (6 bases). The CDR3 spans 17 residues. Germline loops: CDR1 MDHEN, CDR2 SYDVKM. Trimming cost V 2 bases and J 3 bases, with 19 bases left between them. In nucleotides, the CDR3 is TGTGCCAGCAGTTTAGGGCAGGGGAGACCCGGAAAAGAGACCCAGTACTTC. Its protein product is CASSLGQGRPGKETQYF.

V gene TRBV7-2 combines with J gene TRBJ2-3; 9 nucleotides match TRBD2. V shed 7 bases, J shed 6 bases, and the junction held 8 bases outside the gene matches. The CDR3 is made up of 14 amino acids. Germline V CDR1 and CDR2: SGHTA, FQGNSA. DNA of the CDR3: TGTGCCAGCACTAGCGGGGCGTCCACGGATACGCAGTATTTT. It yields the protein CASTSGASTDTQYF.

This clone came up a few times. This sequence joins TRBV4-2 and TRBJ2-1, with 8 bases that match TRBD2. Germline CDR1 is LGHNA and CDR2 is YNFKEQ. Losses at the gene ends were 3 bases for V and 0 bases for J; bases not matched to a gene: 4. The CDR3 is 16 amino acids. CDR3 residues: CASSHSLADSYNEQFF. The CDR3 DNA reads TGTGCCAGCAGCCACTCACTAGCGGACTCCTACAATGAGCAGTTCTTC.

This clone was seen a few times. The chain joins TRBV25-1 to TRBJ2-7; D is unclear. This CDR3 has 13 amino acids. CDR1 is MGHDK and CDR2 is SYGVNS in the germline V gene. Trimming pared 1 base from V and 3 bases from J, leaving 7 bases between. This chain's CDR3 is CASSEFVLYEQYF. The CDR3 DNA reads as TGTGCCAGCAGTGAATTCGTCCTCTACGAGCAGTACTTC.

The rearrangement joins TRBV28 to TRBJ2-7; weak D call: TRBD2 (5 bases). This CDR3 region has 13 residues. V lost 4 bases and J lost 4, with 11 bases in between. CDR1 and CDR2 (germline): MDHEN, SYDVKM. In DNA form, the CDR3 reads TGTGCCAGCAGTTGGCCTAGCAGATACGAGCAGTACTTC. Translated, it gives CASSWPSRYEQYF.

This clone occurred a few times. V is TRBV6-5 and J is TRBJ1-1; 9 bases are shared with TRBD1. With V trimmed by 8 bases and J by 3 bases, 7 bases remained unmatched. From germline, CDR1 is MNHEY and CDR2 SVGAGI. The CDR3 is 14 residues long. The CDR3 here is CASRDRVFYTEAFF. CDR3 nucleotides: TGTGCCAGCCGGGACAGGGTATTCTACACTGAAGCTTTCTTT.

In the case of this clone: In the same sample, other DNA sequences code for this CDR3. The rearrangement joins TRBV9 to TRBJ2-1, with D tentatively TRBD2 (6 bases). V was pared by 2 bases and J by 0 bases, with 9 bases between. The CDR3 has 15 amino acids. CDR1 is SGDLS and CDR2 is YYNGEE in the germline V gene. The CDR3 here is CASSVGGTSYNEQFF. The CDR3 DNA reads TGTGCCAGCAGCGTTGGAGGGACCTCCTACAATGAGCAGTTCTTC.

The chain is built from TRBV30 and TRBJ2-3; TRBD2 matches 15 bases. V shed 2 bases and J 3 bases; nucleotides not matched to a gene: 3. The germline gives CDR1 GTSNPN, CDR2 SVGIG (reference sequence). The CDR3 extends over 16 amino acids. CDR3 sequence reads: CAWSPGTSGRTDTQYF. CDR3 bases: TGTGCCTGGAGTCCCGGGACTAGCGGGAGGACAGATACGCAGTATTTT.

The CDR3 loop is CASSPIGGAGQPQHF. For the CDR3, the DNA is TGTGCCAGTAGTCCCATTGGGGGGGCGGGTCAGCCCCAGCATTTT. The rearrangement uses TRBV19 and TRBJ1-5; the D gene is possibly TRBD1 (6 bases). Looked up from germline, CDR1 is LNHDA and CDR2 is SQIVND (reference sequence). This CDR3 is 15 amino acids long. Trimming removed 5 bases from V and 6 bases from J, with 17 bases in between. The whole variable domain, remainder taken from reference TRBV19 and TRBJ1-5, is DGGITQSPKYLFRKEGQNVTLSCEQNLNHDAMYWYRQDPGQGLRLIYYSQIVNDFQKGDIAEGYSVSREKKESFPLTVTSAQKNPTAFYLCASSPIGGAGQPQHFGDGTRLSIL.

This clone turned up a few times. The chain couples TRBV6-5 to TRBJ2-1, with a tentative D call TRBD1 (5 bases). The CDR3 totals 14 residues. V was trimmed by 0 bases and J by 3 bases, leaving 6 bases between them. Germline CDR1 is MNHEY and CDR2 is SVGAGI. The CDR3 sequence: CASSYSTVYNEQFF. The CDR3 nucleotides read TGTGCCAGCAGTTACTCGACAGTCTACAATGAGCAGTTCTTC.